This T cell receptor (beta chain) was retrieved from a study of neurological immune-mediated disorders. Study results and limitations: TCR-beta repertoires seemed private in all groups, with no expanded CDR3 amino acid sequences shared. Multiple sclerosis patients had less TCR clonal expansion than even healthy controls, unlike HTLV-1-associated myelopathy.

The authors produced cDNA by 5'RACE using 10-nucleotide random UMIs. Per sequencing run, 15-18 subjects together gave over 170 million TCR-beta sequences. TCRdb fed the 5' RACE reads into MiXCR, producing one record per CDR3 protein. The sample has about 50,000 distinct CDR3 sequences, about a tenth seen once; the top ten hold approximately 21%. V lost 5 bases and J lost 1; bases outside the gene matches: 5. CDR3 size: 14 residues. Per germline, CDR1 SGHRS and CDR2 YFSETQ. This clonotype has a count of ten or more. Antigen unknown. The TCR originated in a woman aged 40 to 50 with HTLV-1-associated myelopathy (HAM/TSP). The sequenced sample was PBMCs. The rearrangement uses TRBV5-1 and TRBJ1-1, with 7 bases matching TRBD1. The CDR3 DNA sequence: TGCGCCAGCAGGTCGGGACAGCCGAACACTGAAGCTTTCTTT. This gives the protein CASRSGQPNTEAFF.